This T cell receptor (beta chain) was sequenced for a study of blood T cells in healthy people across ages. Caucasian individuals from Russia who were healthy and aged 6 to 90 acted as donors. Germline-derived CDR1 and CDR2 are DFQATT and SNEGSKA (reference sequence). The CDR3 spans 15 residues. The junction had 12 bases not matched to a gene; V was cut back by 6 bases and J by 6 bases. A second PCR, run for about 6 to 12 cycles, used a sample-barcoded 5' primer plus a J-beta primer mix. TCRdb independently ran MiXCR on the 5' RACE reads; one entry per CDR3 protein. The table lists about 1.5 million distinct CDR3 sequences, under 55% of them singletons.

The receptor was derived from a woman between 18 and 30 years old in good health. Sequences were obtained from blood. This chain uses TRBV20-1 with TRBJ1-5, with 9 bases that match TRBD1. DNA of the CDR3: TGCAGTGCCCTCCAGCTGGGGACAGGGAGTCAGCCCCAGCATTTT. This codes for CSALQLGTGSQPQHF.